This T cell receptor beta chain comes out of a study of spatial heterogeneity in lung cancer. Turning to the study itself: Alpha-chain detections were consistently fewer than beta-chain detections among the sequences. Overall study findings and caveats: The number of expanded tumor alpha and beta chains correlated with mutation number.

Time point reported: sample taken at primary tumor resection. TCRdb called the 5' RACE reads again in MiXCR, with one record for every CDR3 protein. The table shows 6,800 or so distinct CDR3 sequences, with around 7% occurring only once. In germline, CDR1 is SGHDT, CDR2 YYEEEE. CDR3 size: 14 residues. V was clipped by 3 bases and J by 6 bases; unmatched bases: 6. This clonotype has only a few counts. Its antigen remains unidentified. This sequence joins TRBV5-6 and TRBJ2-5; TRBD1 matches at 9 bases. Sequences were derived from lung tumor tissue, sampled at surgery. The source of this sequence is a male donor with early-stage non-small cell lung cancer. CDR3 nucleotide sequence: TGTGCCAGCAGCTGGGGACAGGGATTAAAGACCCAGTACTTC. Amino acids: CASSWGQGLKTQYF.